Below are 10 T cell receptor beta chains sequenced from a single sample in a study of blood T cell repertoires in COVID-19. Generated by immunoSEQ multiplex PCR, the TCRdb table keeps only in-frame clones and is missing some. The sample yields tens of thousands of clones, around 84% seen once. Sequencing was performed on peripheral blood. The receptors were sampled from a woman of 80 years or more in a cohort sampled during active or convalescent COVID-19.

This clone was observed once. V usage is TRBV7-8 and J usage is TRBJ1-5, with 11 positions matching TRBD1. J gave up 6 bases and V 2 bases, and 9 bases lay outside the gene matches. CDR1 SGHVS and CDR2 FQNEAQ come from the germline V gene. The CDR3 loop spans 17 amino acids. CDR3 residues: CASSLFGQGARVQPQHF. CDR3 coding DNA: TGTGCCAGCAGCTTATTTGGACAGGGGGCGAGGGTTCAGCCCCAGCATTTT.

The V call is TRBV6-1, the J call TRBJ1-5, with 9 bases lining up with TRBD1. With 3 bases clipped from V and 11 bases from J, the junction kept 8 bases outside the gene matches. This CDR3 contains 14 residues. Germline CDR1 MNHNS, CDR2 SASEGT. CDR3 DNA: TGTGCCAGCAGTGATACGGGACAGGGACCGTCCCAGCATTTT. This sequence encodes CASSDTGQGPSQHF.

Here the CDR3 reads CASSLEGTGANVLTF. CDR3 DNA: TGCGCCAGCAGCTTGGAGGGGACTGGGGCCAACGTCCTGACTTTC. The genes are TRBV5-1 and TRBJ2-6; weak D call: TRBD1 (5 bases). Trimming removed 0 bases from V and 2 bases from J, with 6 bases in between. Germline assignment: CDR1 SGHRS and CDR2 YFSETQ. The CDR3 has 15 residues.

The chain links TRBV18 to TRBJ1-1, with D perhaps TRBD1 (5 bases). V lost 3 bases to trimming and J lost 0 bases, with 8 bases between them. CDR3 length: 14 amino acids. Germline V CDR1 and CDR2: KGHSH, LQKENI. Here the CDR3 DNA reads TGTGCCAGCTCACCGACACAGGTGAACACTGAAGCTTTCTTT. The encoded protein is CASSPTQVNTEAFF.

Worth noting for this clone: The sample holds other DNA sequences that translate to the same CDR3. The chain employs TRBV7-9 and TRBJ1-3, with D hard to call. Germline V gene data show CDR1 as SEHNR and CDR2 as FQNEAQ (reference sequence). The ends were cut back, 6 bases at V and 4 bases at J, with 10 bases in the middle. The CDR3 is made up of 13 amino acids. CDR3 nucleotides: TGTGCCAGCAGTCTCGTCGGGGGAAACACCATATATTTT. Amino acids: CASSLVGGNTIYF.

The chain joins TRBV3-1 (or the pseudogene TRBV3-2) to TRBJ2-1; 9 bases are a match to TRBD2. The CDR3 consists of 16 residues. V shed 3 bases and J 6 bases; nucleotides not matched to a gene: 9. Germline V gene data show CDR1 as LGHDT and CDR2 as YNNKEL (reference sequence). The CDR3 region has the DNA TGTGCCAGCAGCCAGGTTAGCGGGAGACGGGGCAATGAGCAGTTCTTC. Translation gives CASSQVSGRRGNEQFF.

This chain uses TRBV28 with TRBJ1-2; 9 bases align to TRBD1. V was pared by 7 bases and J by 2 bases, with 5 bases of the junction left unmatched. CDR1 is MDHEN and CDR2 is SYDVKM in the germline V gene. This CDR3 has 14 amino acids. The CDR3 loop reads CASTRTGENYGYTF. The CDR3 coding sequence is TGTGCCAGCACACGGACAGGGGAAAACTATGGCTACACCTTC.

The chain combines TRBV7-3 with TRBJ2-3; 8 bases are a match to TRBD2. J was trimmed by 7 bases and V by 6 bases; bases with no gene match: 6. Germline V gene lookup returns CDR1 SGHTA and CDR2 FQGTGA. The CDR3 extends over 13 amino acids. The CDR3 loop reads CASSQLAGHTQYF. Here the CDR3 DNA reads TGTGCCAGCAGTCAATTAGCGGGACATACGCAGTATTTT. The complete variable domain, with remaining parts taken from reference TRBV7-3 and TRBJ2-3, reads GAGVSQTPSNKVTEKGKYVELRCDPISGHTALYWYRQSLGQGPEFLIYFQGTGAADDSGLPNDRFFAVRPEGSVSTLKIQRTERGDSAVYLCASSQLAGHTQYFGPGTRLTVL.

The rearrangement uses TRBV24-1 and TRBJ2-2, with a tentative D call TRBD2 (5 bases). This CDR3 has 15 amino acids. Trimming stripped 3 bases from V and 5 bases from J, with 12 bases between. The germline V gene has CDR1 KGHDR and CDR2 SFDVKD. CDR3 DNA sequence: TGTGCCACCAGTGATCCACGGGGATCTACCGGGGAGCTGTTTTTT. Translated: CATSDPRGSTGELFF.

This clone was detected once. The chain carries TRBV5-1 and TRBJ1-2, with 7 bases aligning to TRBD1. The germline V gene has CDR1 SGHRS and CDR2 YFSETQ. V gave up 4 bases and J gave up 3 bases; unmatched junction bases: 9. The CDR3 is 15 residues long. CDR3 DNA: TGCGCCAGCAGCCCTATTTCCGGGACAGACTATGGCTACACCTTC. Its protein product is CASSPISGTDYGYTF.